This T cell receptor (beta chain) came from a study of Graves' ophthalmopathy and Graves' hyperthyroidism. Researchers took RNA transcripts and amplified TCR beta CDR3 regions from them. HTBI-primed RT-PCR formed the first round, and a multiplex PCR formed the second. TCRdb re-called the multiplex PCR reads with MiXCR, one entry per CDR3 protein. The profile shows 200,000 to 300,000 distinct CDR3 sequences, less than 55% of them singletons. This clonotype was seen more than once but under ten times. Germline V CDR1 and CDR2: SEHNR, FQNEAQ (reference sequence). Trimming cost V 0 bases and J 7 bases; bases outside gene matches: 14. The length of the CDR3 is 18 residues.

The receptor's source is an adult man with Graves' ophthalmopathy. The chain recombines TRBV7-9 with TRBJ2-2; TRBD2 matches at 7 bases. The sample was peripheral blood. The CDR3 reads CASSLARGTTDESGELFF. The CDR3, as DNA: TGTGCCAGCAGCTTAGCGCGGGGGACTACAGATGAGAGCGGGGAGCTGTTTTTT. The entire variable domain, with the rest obtained from reference TRBV7-9 and TRBJ2-2, is as follows: DTGVSQNPRHKITKRGQNVTFRCDPISEHNRLYWYRQTLGQGPEFLTYFQNEAQLEKSRLLSDRFSAERPKGSFSTLEIQRTEQGDSAMYLCASSLARGTTDESGELFFGEGSRLTVL.